This T cell receptor beta chain was sequenced for a study of T cell changes during pregnancy in multiple sclerosis. V dropped 0 bases and J dropped 6 bases, with 11 bases sitting between them. There are 14 residues in the CDR3. The germline CDR1 and CDR2 sequences are MGHRA and YSYEKL. The assay was immunoSEQ multiplex PCR, and TCRdb's table has in-frame clones only and misses some. The sample yields tens of thousands of clones, around 93% seen once. This material consisted of peripheral blood, taken in the third trimester of pregnancy. The TCR was taken from a female donor with multiple sclerosis, enrolled in a pregnancy study. The V and J genes are TRBV4-1 and TRBJ1-1; D not certain. CDR3 nucleotide sequence: TGCGCCAGCAGCCAAGATGGGGTAGCGGCTGAAGCTTTCTTT. Amino acids: CASSQDGVAAEAFF.